The 15 T cell receptor beta chains below come from one sample, sequenced in a study of T cell responses to AZD1222 COVID-19 vaccine. Sequencing used immunoSEQ multiplex PCR; TCRdb keeps in-frame clones, though not all of them. The sample yields 150,000 to 200,000 clones, around 90% seen once. The source was peripheral blood, collected 28 days after the second dose of the MenACWY control vaccine. Receptors were obtained from an adult who received the MenACWY meningococcal vaccine as a control.

This chain uses TRBV2 with TRBJ2-2; 9 positions match TRBD2. There are 15 residues in the CDR3. Trimming removed 4 bases from V and 4 bases from J; junction bases left unmatched: 4. Germline CDR1 SNHLY, CDR2 FYNNEI. The CDR3 spells CASSGTSGFTGELFF. The CDR3 bases are TGTGCCAGCAGTGGCACTAGCGGGTTCACCGGGGAGCTGTTTTTT. Full variable domain (outside the CDR3, taken from reference TRBV2 and TRBJ2-2): EPEVTQTPSHQVTQMGQEVILRCVPISNHLYFYWYRQILGQKVEFLVSFYNNEISEKSEIFDDQFSVERPDGSNFTLKIRSTKLEDSAMYFCASSGTSGFTGELFFGEGSRLTVL.

This clone was seen only once. V gene TRBV11-3 combines with J gene TRBJ1-1; possibly TRBD1 for D (6 bases). The CDR3 loop spans 14 amino acids. V lost 5 bases and J lost 3, with 13 bases in between. CDR1 and CDR2 (germline): SGHNT, YENEEA. CDR3 region: CASSPRGRDTEAFF. Here the CDR3 DNA reads TGTGCCAGCAGCCCACGGGGGCGCGACACTGAAGCTTTCTTT. Filled out from reference TRBV11-3 and TRBJ1-1, the complete variable domain reads EAGVVQSPRYKIIEKKQPVAFWCNPISGHNTLYWYLQNLGQGPELLIRYENEEAVDDSQLPKDRFSAERLKGVDSTLKIQPAELGDSAVYLCASSPRGRDTEAFFGQGTRLTVV.

The chain carries TRBV30 and TRBJ1-6, with a possible D match to TRBD1 (6 bases). CDR3 length equals 15 residues. Trimming stripped 3 bases from V and 7 bases from J, with 16 bases between. Germline V gene data show CDR1 as GTSNPN and CDR2 as SVGIG (reference sequence). CDR3 coding DNA: TGTGCCTGGAGGGTCGGCGGACAGAGGAATTCACCCCTCCACTTT. It encodes CAWRVGGQRNSPLHF.

The chain joins TRBV2 to TRBJ2-5; D might be TRBD1 (5 bases). V was clipped by 8 bases and J by 4 bases, with 8 bases between them. The V gene's germline CDR1 is SNHLY and CDR2 FYNNEI. CDR3 length: 11 amino acids. This CDR3 is CASETGETQYF. CDR3 DNA sequence: TGTGCCAGCGAAACAGGAGAGACCCAGTACTTC.

The rearrangement links TRBV28 to TRBJ2-1, with D perhaps being TRBD1 or TRBD2 (7 bases each). The germline CDR1 and CDR2 sequences are MDHEN and SYDVKM. V dropped 4 bases and J dropped 7 bases, with 17 bases sitting between them. The CDR3 loop spans 15 amino acids. The CDR3 nucleotides are TGTGCCAGCAGTTCTCCGCAGGGGGGGGTGAATGAGCAGTTCTTC. Translated: CASSSPQGGVNEQFF.

The chain combines TRBV7-3 with TRBJ1-2; D gene ambiguous. Germline V lookup: CDR1 SGHTA, CDR2 FQGTGA. Trimming took 0 bases from V and 1 from J, leaving 15 bases between them. This CDR3 has 17 residues. In DNA form, the CDR3 reads TGTGCCAGCAGCTTAACCTGGAGCGGAAATCTTAACTATGGCTACACCTTC. This sequence encodes CASSLTWSGNLNYGYTF.

The rearrangement joins TRBV29-1 to TRBJ1-1; D uncertain. The V gene's germline CDR1 is SQVTM and CDR2 ANQGSEA. V gave up 7 bases and J gave up 0 bases, with 12 bases separating them. The CDR3 is 13 residues long. The CDR3 loop is CSGAPTMNTEAFF. In DNA, the CDR3 is TGCAGCGGGGCCCCTACAATGAACACTGAAGCTTTCTTT.

The gene calls are TRBV4-2 and TRBJ1-4, with TRBD1 matching 11 bases. V lost 0 bases to trimming and J lost 6 bases; unmatched junction nucleotides: 3. The CDR3 spans 16 residues. Germline V lookup: CDR1 LGHNA, CDR2 YNFKEQ. The CDR3 DNA reads TGTGCCAGCAGCCAAGAGGGGACAGGGGGTTATGAAAAACTGTTTTTT. The encoded protein is CASSQEGTGGYEKLFF.

The chain employs TRBV6-5 and TRBJ1-1; a possible D gene is TRBD1 (5 bases). V was clipped by 6 bases and J by 0 bases, with 14 bases between them. The CDR3 totals 15 residues. Germline values: CDR1 MNHEY, CDR2 SVGAGI. CDR3 nucleotides: TGTGCCAGCAGCCCCCTTGGGGCCATGAACACTGAAGCTTTCTTT. Its protein is CASSPLGAMNTEAFF.

CDR3: CASSGGRWEKLFF. DNA for the CDR3: TGTGCCAGCAGCGGAGGAAGGTGGGAAAAACTGTTTTTT. The V and J genes are TRBV5-6 and TRBJ1-4; D is unresolved. Trimming left V 4 bases short and J 8 bases short, with 12 bases between. The CDR3 loop spans 13 amino acids. Germline CDR1 is SGHDT and CDR2 is YYEEEE.

The chain uses TRBV7-3 and TRBJ2-3; 12 bases align to TRBD1. Germline V gene sequence: CDR1 SGHTA, CDR2 FQGTGA. V lost 6 bases to trimming and J lost 4 bases; unmatched junction nucleotides: 5. CDR3 size: 15 residues. Written as DNA, the CDR3 is TGTGCCAGCAGTTTTGGGACAGGGGGCGCAGATACGCAGTATTTT. Its protein product is CASSFGTGGADTQYF.

The chain is built from TRBV3-1 (or the pseudogene TRBV3-2) and TRBJ2-1; the D is unclear. The CDR3 consists of 14 residues. Germline CDR1 is LGHDT and CDR2 is YNNKEL (reference sequence). Trimming left V 1 base short and J 8 bases short, with 12 bases between. CDR3 nucleotides: TGTGCCAGCAGCCAAGGGTCTACCTCCGATGAGCAGTTCTTC. Translation: CASSQGSTSDEQFF.

The chain joins TRBV27 to TRBJ1-2, with a possible D match to TRBD1 (5 bases). Between the trimmed V and J ends, which lost 5 bases and 5 bases, there was a span of 18 bases. The germline gives CDR1 MNHEY, CDR2 SMNVEV (reference sequence). The CDR3 is made up of 15 amino acids. CDR3 loop: CASSPRDQGAYGYTF. CDR3 nucleotide sequence: TGTGCCAGCAGTCCTAGGGATCAAGGGGCATATGGCTACACCTTC.

This clone occurred once. The V gene is TRBV5-1, the J gene TRBJ2-3; possible D gene TRBD2, 5 bases. CDR1 is SGHRS, CDR2 YFSETQ, per germline. CDR3 length: 15 residues. V gave up 3 bases and J gave up 2 bases, with 13 bases separating them. CDR3 region: CASSSLAEFTDTQYF. The CDR3 coding sequence is TGCGCCAGCAGCTCGCTAGCAGAATTCACAGATACGCAGTATTTT.

The chain recombines TRBV19 with TRBJ1-5; D is ambiguous. Germline V gene sequence: CDR1 LNHDA, CDR2 SQIVND (reference sequence). V was clipped by 1 base and J by 5 bases, with 6 bases between them. The CDR3 is 13 residues long. The CDR3 loop reads CASSIVKYQPQHF. CDR3 DNA: TGTGCCAGTAGTATAGTCAAGTATCAGCCCCAGCATTTT.